This passage covers 28 T cell receptor beta chains from one sample sequenced in a study of blood T cell repertoires in COVID-19. Sequencing was performed with immunoSEQ multiplex PCR; in TCRdb, only in-frame clones are kept and a portion is missing. The data show some 300,000 clones, approximately 86% seen once. Sequenced material: peripheral blood. The receptors here all came from a woman in her fifties or sixties with active or convalescent COVID-19.

The rearrangement uses TRBV12-5 and TRBJ2-1; 8 bases align to TRBD1. In germline, CDR1 is LGHNT, CDR2 FRNRAP. The CDR3 is made up of 16 amino acids. V gave up 1 base and J gave up 2 bases; unmatched junction bases: 4. For the CDR3, the DNA is TGTGCTAGTGGTTTGGCAGGGACAGGACCCTACAATGAGCAGTTCTTC. Its translation: CASGLAGTGPYNEQFF.

The chain combines TRBV29-1 with TRBJ1-5, with 7 bases fitting TRBD1. The CDR3 runs to 14 residues. Per germline, CDR1 SQVTM and CDR2 ANQGSEA. The ends lost 7 bases at V and 0 bases at J; junction bases unmatched: 6. Written as DNA, the CDR3 is TGCAGCGCAACGACAGGGCCTAGCAATCAGCCCCAGCATTTT. Protein product: CSATTGPSNQPQHF.

The chain uses TRBV20-1 and TRBJ1-1, with D perhaps matching TRBD1 (6 bases). Per the germline V gene, CDR1 is DFQATT and CDR2 is SNEGSKA (reference sequence). The CDR3 runs to 13 residues. V dropped 3 bases and J dropped 3 bases, with 11 bases sitting between them. The CDR3 DNA follows: TGCAGTGCTAGTATAAAGGGGGACACTGAAGCTTTCTTT. It is translated as CSASIKGDTEAFF.

The chain uses TRBV18 and TRBJ1-1; 8 bases align to TRBD1. The germline V gene encodes CDR1 KGHSH and CDR2 LQKENI. This CDR3 is 12 amino acids long. The V segment lost 4 bases and the J segment 10 bases; nucleotides outside the gene matches: 5. The CDR3 nucleotides are TGTGCCAGCTCACTGACAGGGGAAAGAGCTTTCTTT. Its protein product is CASSLTGERAFF.

This clone was counted once. The genes are TRBV6-1 and TRBJ2-7, with TRBD2 matching over 12 bases. This CDR3 spans 18 amino acids. Germline CDR1 and CDR2: MNHNS and SASEGT. The V segment lost 4 bases and the J segment 3 bases; nucleotides outside the gene matches: 13. As DNA, the CDR3 is TGTGCCAGCAGTGCAACGGGACTAGCGGGTTCAGTTAACTACGAGCAGTACTTC. Its protein is CASSATGLAGSVNYEQYF.

The chain joins TRBV12-3 or TRBV12-4 to TRBJ2-7, with a possible D match to TRBD2 (5 bases). V lost 6 bases and J 0 bases, leaving 9 bases between the germline ends. This CDR3 is built from 13 residues. The DNA of the CDR3 is TGTGCCAGCAGCCCGACTAACTCCTACGAGCAGTACTTC. As protein: CASSPTNSYEQYF.

The chain carries TRBV6-2 or TRBV6-3 and TRBJ1-2; 9 nucleotides agree with TRBD1. The CDR3 runs to 15 residues. The V segment lost 6 bases and the J segment 4 bases; nucleotides outside the gene matches: 9. Per the germline V gene, CDR1 is MNHEY and CDR2 is SVGEGT. This CDR3 is CASSQAGQGSYGYTF. DNA for the CDR3: TGTGCCAGCAGCCAGGCGGGACAGGGATCCTATGGCTACACCTTC.

V gene TRBV2 combines with J gene TRBJ1-2; 7 nucleotides match TRBD1. The V gene's germline CDR1 is SNHLY and CDR2 FYNNEI. CDR3 size: 13 residues. The V and J ends lost 8 bases and 4 bases, in that order; junction bases with no gene match: 7. The CDR3 is CASGDRAPYGYTF. CDR3 bases: TGTGCCAGCGGCGACAGGGCACCCTATGGCTACACCTTC.

The chain has TRBV6-5 and TRBJ1-2; tentatively, D is TRBD1 (6 bases). CDR1 is MNHEY, CDR2 SVGAGI, per germline. CDR3 length equals 14 residues. Trimming removed 5 bases at V and 8 bases at J, with 18 bases between. DNA for the CDR3: TGTGCCAGCAGTCACTTGGGAGGGGGGCCCGGCTACACCTTC. It encodes CASSHLGGGPGYTF.

The chain employs TRBV7-6 and TRBJ1-3, with a tentative D call TRBD1 (6 bases). Germline V gives CDR1 SGHVS, CDR2 FNYEAQ. The CDR3 length is 17 residues. V shed 1 base and J shed 0 bases, with 13 bases lying between them. The CDR3 nucleotides are TGTGCCAGCAGCTTAGAGGGACAAGTCTACTCTGGAAACACCATATATTTT. It yields the protein CASSLEGQVYSGNTIYF.

This chain uses TRBV2 with TRBJ2-3, with 9 bases matching TRBD1. V was clipped by 6 bases and J by 6 bases; unmatched bases: 10. The CDR3 covers 15 residues. Germline loops: CDR1 SNHLY, CDR2 FYNNEI. This CDR3 reads CASSQGQGKIDTQYF. The CDR3 DNA reads as TGTGCCAGCAGCCAGGGACAGGGAAAGATCGATACGCAGTATTTT.

This clone was detected ten times or more. The genes are TRBV5-1 and TRBJ2-3; 8 bases align to TRBD1. Germline CDR1 is SGHRS and CDR2 is YFSETQ. J gave up 4 bases and V 4 bases, and 5 bases lay outside the gene matches. The CDR3 spans 14 residues. The CDR3 spells CASSLGQGADTQYF. The CDR3 coding sequence is TGCGCCAGCAGCCTCGGACAGGGCGCAGATACGCAGTATTTT.

The genes are TRBV7-8 and TRBJ2-2, with TRBD2 matching 11 bases. The germline CDR1 and CDR2 sequences are SGHVS and FQNEAQ. CDR3 size: 16 residues. After removal of 2 bases from V and 4 bases from J, the junction contained 3 bases not matched to a gene. CDR3 bases: TGTGCCAGCAGCTTACTAGCGGGAGGTCCCACCGGGGAGCTGTTTTTT. It encodes CASSLLAGGPTGELFF. Drawing the rest from reference TRBV7-8 and TRBJ2-2, the complete variable domain is GAGVSQSPRYKVAKRGQDVALRCDPISGHVSLFWYQQALGQGPEFLTYFQNEAQLDKSGLPSDRFFAERPEGSVSTLKIQRTQQEDSAVYLCASSLLAGGPTGELFFGEGSRLTVL.

This rearrangement joins TRBV19 to TRBJ1-1, with TRBD1 identical over 11 bases. V shed 6 bases and J 4 bases; nucleotides not matched to a gene: 4. CDR3 length: 14 residues. From germline, CDR1 is LNHDA and CDR2 SQIVND (reference sequence). The CDR3 DNA reads TGTGCCAGTAGACGGACAGGGGGCCCCACTGAAGCTTTCTTT. This codes for CASRRTGGPTEAFF.

The V call is TRBV12-5, the J call TRBJ2-1, with 7 bases that match TRBD2. With 2 bases clipped from V and 1 base from J, the junction kept 8 bases outside the gene matches. This CDR3 has 17 amino acids. CDR1 and CDR2 (germline): LGHNT, FRNRAP. As DNA, the CDR3 is TGTGCTAGTGGTTTGACCTCCGGGGAGGGATCCTACAATGAGCAGTTCTTC. It specifies CASGLTSGEGSYNEQFF. Based on the CDR3 plus reference TRBV12-5 and TRBJ2-1, the full variable domain is DARVTQTPRHKVTEMGQEVTMRCQPILGHNTVFWYRQTMMQGLELLAYFRNRAPLDDSGMPKDRFSAEMPDATLATLKIQPSEPRDSAVYFCASGLTSGEGSYNEQFFGPGTRLTVL.

CDR3 sequence reads: CASSGAYRGVNQPQHF. CDR3 DNA sequence: TGTGCCAGCAGTGGGGCGTACAGGGGGGTCAATCAGCCCCAGCATTTT. J is TRBJ1-5 and V is TRBV25-1; 8 bases are shared with TRBD1. Looked up from germline, CDR1 is MGHDK and CDR2 is SYGVNS. The CDR3 totals 16 residues. V gave up 4 bases and J gave up 3 bases; unmatched junction bases: 8.

The chain has TRBV5-8 and TRBJ1-2, with unresolved D. CDR1 is SGHTS and CDR2 is YDEGEE in the germline V gene. V dropped 4 bases and J dropped 5 bases, with 15 bases sitting between them. This CDR3 comprises 14 residues. CDR3 coding DNA: TGTGCCAGCAGCCGGGGTAATGGAGGATATGGCTACACCTTC. This codes for CASSRGNGGYGYTF.

CDR3 in amino acids: CASSRTGGWNEQFF. CDR3 nucleotides: TGTGCCAGCAGCCGGACAGGGGGCTGGAATGAGCAGTTCTTC. The J gene is TRBJ2-1, the V gene TRBV14; 11 nucleotides line up with TRBD1. V was clipped by 4 bases and J by 7 bases; unmatched bases: 3. The germline CDR1 and CDR2 sequences are SGHDN and FVKESK. This CDR3 spans 14 amino acids.

This clone was detected once. V gene TRBV11-2 combines with J gene TRBJ2-3, with TRBD1 identical over 8 bases. The CDR3 covers 16 residues. From germline, CDR1 is SGHAT and CDR2 FQNNGV. The trim removed 3 bases at V and 6 bases at J, leaving 11 bases unmatched. The CDR3 region is CASSFRPDRDNDTQYF. DNA of the CDR3: TGTGCCAGCAGCTTTCGCCCGGACAGGGACAACGATACGCAGTATTTT.

This chain joins TRBV29-1 and TRBJ1-6, with D possibly being TRBD1 (5 bases). Trimming removed 4 bases from V and 8 bases from J, with 12 bases in between. Germline values: CDR1 SQVTM, CDR2 ANQGSEA. This CDR3 is built from 13 residues. The CDR3 DNA sequence: TGCAGCGTTGGATGGGGCAGAGATTCACCCCTCCACTTT. Amino acids: CSVGWGRDSPLHF.

The gene calls are TRBV15 and TRBJ2-1, with D possibly matching TRBD2 (5 bases). Per germline, CDR1 LNHNV and CDR2 YYDKDF (reference sequence). This CDR3 is built from 15 residues. V was shortened by 0 bases and J by 9 bases, with 15 bases between the two germline ends. The CDR3 sequence is CATSRDAAGIVEQFF. CDR3 DNA: TGTGCCACCAGCAGAGATGCTGCCGGGATTGTTGAGCAGTTCTTC.

This clone was seen a handful of times. The V call is TRBV9, the J call TRBJ1-1; 8 bases align to TRBD1. The V gene end was trimmed by 1 base and the J gene end by 5 bases; junction bases not matched to a gene: 7. Germline V lookup: CDR1 SGDLS, CDR2 YYNGEE. The CDR3 is made up of 15 amino acids. The CDR3 DNA reads as TGTGCCAGCAGCGTATTTGACAGGGGAGGAACTGAAGCTTTCTTT. Translation: CASSVFDRGGTEAFF.

The V call is TRBV7-2, the J call TRBJ1-2; 7 nucleotides agree with TRBD1. Trimming took 1 base from V and 2 from J; bases not matched to a gene: 4. CDR1 is SGHTA and CDR2 is FQGNSA in the germline V gene. This CDR3 is 15 amino acids long. The CDR3 DNA reads TGTGCCAGCAGCTTAGATAACAGGGGCAACTATGGCTACACCTTC. This encodes CASSLDNRGNYGYTF.

The chain uses TRBV30 and TRBJ1-6, with D hard to call. V was shortened by 1 base and J by 4 bases, with 8 bases between the two germline ends. The germline V gene encodes CDR1 GTSNPN and CDR2 SVGIG (reference sequence). The CDR3 contains 14 residues. The CDR3 loop is CAWSDGRYNSPLHF. The CDR3 DNA sequence: TGTGCCTGGAGTGACGGGAGGTATAATTCACCCCTCCACTTT.

This clone is a singleton in its sample. V and J are TRBV5-1 and TRBJ1-2; D remains unclear. The germline V and J ends were trimmed by 4 bases and 1 base, with 14 bases remaining between them. Germline V gene data show CDR1 as SGHRS and CDR2 as YFSETQ. The CDR3 contains 15 residues. This CDR3 reads CASSRTQQNNYGYTF. In nucleotides, the CDR3 is TGCGCCAGCAGCCGAACCCAACAGAATAACTATGGCTACACCTTC.

This sequence joins TRBV5-1 and TRBJ2-5, with 9 nucleotides matching TRBD1. This CDR3 has 13 residues. From germline, CDR1 is SGHRS and CDR2 YFSETQ. Germline trimming cut 5 bases from V and 4 bases from J; bases unmatched to any gene: 3. The CDR3 coding sequence is TGCGCCAGCAGACCGACAGGGGGAGAGACCCAGTACTTC. As protein: CASRPTGGETQYF. The full variable domain, its missing parts supplied by reference TRBV5-1 and TRBJ2-5, is KAGVTQTPRYLIKTRGQQVTLSCSPISGHRSVSWYQQTPGQGLQFLFEYFSETQRNKGNFPGRFSGRQFSNSRSEMNVSTLELGDSALYLCASRPTGGETQYFGPGTRLLVL.

In its sample, this clone was seen once. The rearrangement uses TRBV11-2 and TRBJ1-1; D is undetermined. Germline-derived CDR1 and CDR2 are SGHAT and FQNNGV. Trimming shortened V by 8 bases and J by 0 bases, and 13 bases separated the two germline ends. This CDR3 region has 14 residues. The CDR3 is CASHTRGLNTEAFF. The CDR3 DNA reads TGTGCCAGCCATACGCGGGGTCTGAACACTGAAGCTTTCTTT.

The chain links TRBV5-1 to TRBJ2-7; 7 bases fit TRBD1. This CDR3 has 14 amino acids. Germline V gene sequence: CDR1 SGHRS, CDR2 YFSETQ. The junction had 11 bases not matched to a gene; V was cut back by 4 bases and J by 7 bases. Here the CDR3 reads CASSLRQGKGEQYF. Here the CDR3 DNA reads TGCGCCAGCAGCCTGCGACAGGGAAAGGGGGAGCAGTACTTC.